This T cell receptor beta chain stems from a study of OX40 agonist ivuxolimab in advanced cancers. Sequencing used immunoSEQ multiplex PCR; TCRdb keeps in-frame clones, though not all of them. The sample has approximately 64,000 clones, roughly 83% seen once. V dropped 5 bases and J dropped 6 bases, with 14 bases sitting between them. The CDR3 totals 15 residues. The germline gives CDR1 MNHNY, CDR2 SVGAGI (reference sequence). The source is an adult with an advanced solid tumor such as melanoma, head and neck, liver or kidney cancer. V gene TRBV6-6 combines with J gene TRBJ1-6; TRBD1 might be the D (5 bases). This sample comprised CD4+ or CD8+ T cells sorted from blood, obtained in a trial of the OX40 agonist ivuxolimab. CDR3 region: CASSPLGVGNSPLHF. CDR3 DNA sequence: TGTGCCAGCAGTCCCCTGGGGGTCGGTAATTCACCCCTCCACTTT.